Listed here are 29 T cell receptor beta chains from one sample, sequenced in a study of blood T cells in healthy people across ages (dated by TCRdb to 2015 to 2017). To prepare the library, 5' RACE was applied. The listed sequencing device is Illumina HiSeq 2500. The second PCR ran for about 6 to 12 cycles and used a J-beta primer mix along with a sample-barcoded 5' primer. The raw public reads went through TCRdb reprocessing: fastp at Q25, MiXCR clone calling, in-frame beta chains kept. Identical CDR3 protein sequences are pooled into one entry, listed with their most common genes and DNA. A total of roughly 800,000 distinct CDR3 sequences appear in this sample, roughly 50% of them only once. The top ten clones comprise about 20% of the sample. Sequenced: blood. The receptors derive from a young man in good health.

V is TRBV4-1 and J is TRBJ2-7; perhaps TRBD2 as D (5 bases). The germline V gene encodes CDR1 MGHRA and CDR2 YSYEKL. Trimming removed 1 base at V and 4 bases at J, with 11 bases between. The CDR3 is made up of 14 amino acids. Written as DNA, the CDR3 is TGCGCCAGCAGCCAAGTGGAGAGACTATACGAGCAGTACTTC. It yields the protein CASSQVERLYEQYF.

This clonotype was counted between two and nine times. This chain connects TRBV12-3 or TRBV12-4 to TRBJ2-1, with 8 bases fitting TRBD2. J was trimmed by 1 base and V by 5 bases; bases with no gene match: 13. The CDR3 consists of 18 residues. The chain's CDR3 is CASSIHGAGGPSYNEQFF. Here the CDR3 DNA reads TGTGCCAGCAGTATCCATGGGGCGGGGGGTCCTTCCTACAATGAGCAGTTCTTC.

Here the CDR3 DNA reads TGTGCCAGCAGGCTGATCGGACAGGGCAACACTGAAGCTTTCTTT. This codes for CASRLIGQGNTEAFF. The chain combines TRBV2 with TRBJ1-1; 8 positions agree with TRBD1. This CDR3 is 15 amino acids long. V gave up 6 bases and J gave up 2 bases; unmatched junction bases: 8. CDR1 SNHLY and CDR2 FYNNEI come from the germline V gene.

This clonotype was seen a single time. The chain uses TRBV6-1 and TRBJ1-2; D is uncertain. This CDR3 spans 14 amino acids. In germline, CDR1 is MNHNS, CDR2 SASEGT. Trimming took off 1 base at V and 8 bases at J, with 14 bases between the two ends. The CDR3 DNA reads as TGTGCCAGCAGTGAAGTATCTCCGTTAGGAGGCTACACCTTC. Protein: CASSEVSPLGGYTF.

The chain is built from TRBV29-1 and TRBJ1-2; possibly TRBD1 for D (5 bases). V lost 4 bases to trimming and J lost 0 bases, with 9 bases between them. Germline-derived CDR1 and CDR2 are SQVTM and ANQGSEA. The CDR3 contains 13 residues. The CDR3 region is CSVGDASNYGYTF. CDR3 DNA sequence: TGCAGCGTTGGGGACGCATCTAACTATGGCTACACCTTC.

The chain recombines TRBV12-3 or TRBV12-4 with TRBJ2-5; unclear D gene. The CDR3 consists of 15 residues. V was pared by 6 bases and J by 4 bases, with 18 bases between. Here the CDR3 reads CASRATGSRIETQYF. CDR3 sequence (DNA): TGTGCCAGCAGGGCCACCGGGTCTCGAATAGAGACCCAGTACTTC.

The V call is TRBV7-2, the J call TRBJ1-2; D uncertain. The germline gives CDR1 SGHTA, CDR2 FQGNSA. The CDR3 is made up of 14 amino acids. Trimming stripped 1 base from V and 4 bases from J, with 10 bases between. The CDR3 reads CASSLGRPSYGYTF. CDR3 coding DNA: TGTGCCAGCAGCTTAGGACGGCCAAGCTATGGCTACACCTTC.

This clonotype was counted only a few times. The DNA for the CDR3 is TGTGCCAGCACTCACAGGGGGACTAATGAAAAACTGTTTTTT. Residues: CASTHRGTNEKLFF. J is TRBJ1-4 and V is TRBV25-1; 8 nucleotides line up with TRBD1. The V gene end was trimmed by 7 bases and the J gene end by 2 bases; junction bases not matched to a gene: 3. The CDR3 spans 14 residues. Germline CDR1 MGHDK, CDR2 SYGVNS.

This clonotype showed up just a few times. This chain uses TRBV7-9 with TRBJ2-1; no firm D call. The CDR3 totals 12 residues. Germline lookup yields CDR1 SEHNR and CDR2 FQNEAQ (reference sequence). Trimming took 5 bases from V and 3 from J, leaving 5 bases between them. The CDR3 reads CASSPYYNEQFF. The CDR3 DNA is TGTGCCAGCAGCCCCTACTACAATGAGCAGTTCTTC.

The sample holds a few counts of this clonotype. CDR3 sequence (DNA): TGTGCCAGCAGCTTTATCGGGGGCTCTTCACCCCTCCACTTT. It is translated as CASSFIGGSSPLHF. The genes are TRBV7-2 and TRBJ1-6; D is possibly TRBD1 (6 bases). Trimming removed 3 bases at V and 9 bases at J, with 12 bases between. The germline V gene has CDR1 SGHTA and CDR2 FQGNSA. There are 14 residues in the CDR3.

The chain links TRBV6-2 or TRBV6-3 to TRBJ1-2, with no clear D. CDR3 length equals 13 residues. The V gene's germline CDR1 is MNHEY and CDR2 SVGEGT. The germline V and J ends were trimmed by 6 bases and 8 bases, with 16 bases remaining between them. The CDR3 reads CASSRTAPDGYTF. The CDR3 DNA is TGTGCCAGCAGCCGGACCGCTCCTGACGGCTACACCTTC.

This chain links TRBV10-3 with TRBJ1-6; D is undetermined. Germline V gene lookup returns CDR1 ENHRY and CDR2 SYGVKD. CDR3 length: 13 residues. V lost 0 bases and J 8 bases, leaving 5 bases between the germline ends. The CDR3 loop reads CAISESSDSPLHF. CDR3 in DNA: TGTGCCATCAGTGAGTCGTCGGATTCACCCCTCCACTTT.

The count of this clonotype is one. This CDR3 reads CASTPSGDEKLFF. For the CDR3, the DNA is TGCGCCAGCACCCCTTCAGGGGATGAAAAACTGTTTTTT. The gene calls are TRBV5-1 and TRBJ1-4, with D possibly TRBD1 on 6 matching bases. In germline, CDR1 is SGHRS, CDR2 YFSETQ. The CDR3 has 13 residues. Deletions cut 6 bases from V and 6 bases from J, with 12 bases between.

The chain couples TRBV18 to TRBJ2-7; D possibly corresponds to TRBD1 (5 bases). Trimming stripped 6 bases from V and 5 bases from J, with 17 bases between. CDR1 is KGHSH and CDR2 is LQKENI in the germline V gene. The CDR3 has 14 residues. CDR3 nucleotides: TGTGCCAGCTCGCCGGGTGTAGGGGTCCACGAGCAGTACTTC. The encoded protein is CASSPGVGVHEQYF.

The chain uses TRBV2 and TRBJ1-6; 8 positions match TRBD1. This CDR3 has 14 amino acids. V shed 3 bases and J 9 bases; nucleotides not matched to a gene: 4. Germline loops: CDR1 SNHLY, CDR2 FYNNEI. Written as DNA, the CDR3 is TGTGCCAGCAGTGATCTGGACAGGGCTTCACCCCTCCACTTT. This gives the protein CASSDLDRASPLHF.

This rearrangement joins TRBV5-6 to TRBJ1-2; TRBD1 aligns across 8 bases. With 4 bases clipped from V and 4 bases from J, the junction kept 9 bases outside the gene matches. The CDR3 totals 15 residues. The germline V gene has CDR1 SGHDT and CDR2 YYEEEE. The CDR3 nucleotides are TGTGCCAGCAGCATTCGGGACAGGTGGGCCTATGGCTACACCTTC. It is translated as CASSIRDRWAYGYTF.

The chain couples TRBV15 to TRBJ1-1; unclear D gene. Germline CDR1 and CDR2: LNHNV and YYDKDF (reference sequence). V was pared by 3 bases and J by 2 bases, with 13 bases between. The CDR3 sequence is 15 residues long. CDR3: CATSSFGKGNTEAFF. Written as DNA, the CDR3 is TGTGCCACCAGCAGTTTTGGGAAGGGTAACACTGAAGCTTTCTTT.

The rearrangement links TRBV10-3 to TRBJ2-1; 13 bases are a match to TRBD2. The germline CDR1 and CDR2 sequences are ENHRY and SYGVKD. J was trimmed by 6 bases and V by 5 bases; bases with no gene match: 4. The CDR3 runs 15 residues. The CDR3 here is CAISTGTSGTNEQFF. The CDR3 DNA is TGTGCCATCAGTACAGGGACTAGCGGGACCAATGAGCAGTTCTTC.

The chain employs TRBV20-1 and TRBJ2-4, with 8 bases lining up with TRBD1. The better agreement between TRBJ2-5 and the DNA end casts doubt on the J call. The CDR3 has 16 residues. Per germline, CDR1 DFQATT and CDR2 SNEGSKA (reference sequence). The CDR3: CSARSPAGGGEETQYF. DNA of the CDR3: TGCAGTGCTAGATCGCCTGCAGGGGGCGGTGAGGAGACCCAGTACTTC.

The genes are TRBV20-1 and TRBJ1-2; 9 bases agree with TRBD1. V was pared by 6 bases and J by 4 bases, with 9 bases of the junction left unmatched. The germline V gene encodes CDR1 DFQATT and CDR2 SNEGSKA (reference sequence). The CDR3 contains 14 residues. This CDR3 reads CSATTGTGIYGYTF. The CDR3 nucleotides read TGCAGTGCAACAACCGGGACAGGGATCTATGGCTACACCTTC.

The chain links TRBV6-6 to TRBJ2-7; 8 bases are shared with TRBD1. Unmatched junction bases numbered 18, after V lost 7 bases and J lost 7 bases. Germline-derived CDR1 and CDR2 are MNHNY and SVGAGI (reference sequence). The CDR3 spans 16 residues. The DNA for the CDR3 is TGTGCCAGCATTAGCAACGGACAGGGCAGTCACAATGAGCAGTACTTC. Translated: CASISNGQGSHNEQYF.

The chain joins TRBV28 to TRBJ2-1; D assignment may be TRBD1 or TRBD2 (6 bases each). With 5 bases removed from V and 4 bases from J, the gap between germline ends came to 30 bases. This CDR3 is built from 20 residues. Germline values: CDR1 MDHEN, CDR2 SYDVKM. The CDR3 region has the DNA TGTGCCAGCAGTCCTTTCCTTTCGGGCCTTAGGGGGGTCTCGTACAATGAGCAGTTCTTC. Translating it yields CASSPFLSGLRGVSYNEQFF.

The chain employs TRBV20-1 and TRBJ2-1; 8 nucleotides match TRBD1. The CDR3 is made up of 13 amino acids. CDR1 DFQATT and CDR2 SNEGSKA come from the germline V gene (reference sequence). V trimming: 4 bases; J trimming: 6 bases; junction bases outside the gene matches: 5. The CDR3 loop is CSATPDRGNEQFF. The DNA of the CDR3 is TGCAGTGCTACGCCTGACAGGGGCAATGAGCAGTTCTTC.

The chain has TRBV28 and TRBJ2-7; no firm D call. V dropped 4 bases and J dropped 0 bases, with 16 bases sitting between them. Germline CDR1 MDHEN, CDR2 SYDVKM. The CDR3 covers 16 residues. The CDR3 nucleotides read TGTGCCAGCAGTTCCCTCCTAGGGAAGGGCTCCTACGAGCAGTACTTC. It translates to CASSSLLGKGSYEQYF.

This chain uses TRBV6-1 with TRBJ1-2; 7 bases fit TRBD1. With V trimmed by 6 bases and J by 6 bases, 16 bases remained unmatched. Per germline, CDR1 MNHNS and CDR2 SASEGT. The CDR3 extends over 16 amino acids. The CDR3 coding sequence is TGTGCCAGCAGCCAACACGGACAGGCCGCGTGGGATGGCTACACCTTC. It codes for CASSQHGQAAWDGYTF.

V is TRBV2 and J is TRBJ2-1; the match to TRBD2 covers 7 bases. CDR3 length: 12 residues. Trimming took 6 bases from V and 8 from J; bases not matched to a gene: 4. Germline CDR1 reads SNHLY; CDR2 reads FYNNEI. Written as DNA, the CDR3 is TGTGCCAGCAGGAGCGGGGCAGATGAGCAGTTCTTC. Amino acids: CASRSGADEQFF.

With regard to this clonotype: An end of the junction differs from the germline gene, which may be a read error. This chain connects TRBV5-6 to TRBJ2-1, with TRBD1 identical over 9 bases. The CDR3 length is 15 residues. Looked up from germline, CDR1 is SGHDT and CDR2 is YYEEEE. The CDR3 bases are TGTGTCAGCAGCATCCGGGACAGGGATTTCCATGAGCAGTTCTTC. Protein: CVSSIRDRDFHEQFF.

This rearrangement joins TRBV20-1 to TRBJ2-1, with 7 bases matching TRBD2. The V and J ends lost 6 bases and 0 bases, in that order; junction bases with no gene match: 5. The CDR3 covers 14 residues. The germline V gene encodes CDR1 DFQATT and CDR2 SNEGSKA (reference sequence). Here the CDR3 DNA reads TGCAGTGCAAGCGGGGTGAGCTCCTACAATGAGCAGTTCTTC. It specifies CSASGVSSYNEQFF.

This clonotype was detected only a few times. The V and J genes are TRBV6-5 and TRBJ2-1, with D hard to call. This CDR3 spans 16 amino acids. V lost 4 bases, J lost 7 bases, and 20 bases lay in between. Germline V lookup: CDR1 MNHEY, CDR2 SVGAGI. CDR3 DNA: TGTGCCAGCAGTTCCGGGTCCCCCGTGAACCCGAATGAGCAGTTCTTC. Protein product: CASSSGSPVNPNEQFF.